The rows below give T cell receptor beta chains drawn from one sample of a study of cytomegalovirus exposure and HLA in healthy donors. Assay used: immunoSEQ multiplex PCR; TCRdb lists only in-frame clones, some missing. The table includes around 170,000 clones, approximately 82% detected once. The sample consisted of PBMCs. The receptors were gathered from a male donor in good health and CMV-seronegative. Both conserved end residues are part of each CDR3. Each record gives: V gene, J gene, clone size, D gene, CDR3 length, CDR3 DNA, CDR3 protein. A D gene is named only where the DNA matches it firmly. Not every row has a clone size; where given, it reads once, few, many or a size class.

TRBV6-5	TRBJ1-2	once	TRBD1	13	TGTGCCAGCAGTAGCCGGGACAGCTATGGCTGCACCTTC	CASSSRDSYGCTF
TRBV28	TRBJ2-1	.	TRBD2	17	TGTGCCAGCAGTTTAAAGCCTAGCGGTGCGTTCTACAATGAGCAGTTCTTC	CASSLKPSGAFYNEQFF
TRBV27	TRBJ2-1	.	.	14	TGTGCCAGCAGTCCCTGGGGCCAGTACAATGAGCAGTTCTTC	CASSPWGQYNEQFF
TRBV19	TRBJ2-1	once	TRBD2	16	TGTGCCAGTAGTATAGCGGGGGGGAGCTCCTACAATGAGCAGTTCTTC	CASSIAGGSSYNEQFF
TRBV5-4	TRBJ2-5	.	.	14	TGTGCCAGCAGCAAAACCGGACAGCAAGAGACCCAGTACTTC	CASSKTGQQETQYF
TRBV7-6	TRBJ1-2	.	.	13	TGTGCCAGCAGCTTATGGGGGGACTATGGCTACACCTTC	CASSLWGDYGYTF
TRBV12-5	TRBJ2-3	.	.	14	TGTGCTAGTGGTTTTGGAGGGGGCACAGATACGCAGTATTTT	CASGFGGGTDTQYF
TRBV2	TRBJ1-5	.	TRBD1	15	TGTGCCAGCAGTGCGGGACAGGGAGGGAATCAGCCCCAGCATTTT	CASSAGQGGNQPQHF
TRBV13	TRBJ2-6	once	TRBD2	16	TGTGCCAGCAGATCCGAGGGAGGGGCTGGGGCCAACGTCCTGACTTTC	CASRSEGGAGANVLTF
TRBV11-3	TRBJ2-3	.	TRBD2	19	TGTGCCAGCAGCCCTGGGACTAGCGGCTTTCATGGGGGCACAGATACGCAGTATTTT	CASSPGTSGFHGGTDTQYF
TRBV6-1	TRBJ2-3	.	TRBD1	15	TGTGCCAGCAGTGACGGACAGGGCCGCACAGATACGCAGTATTTT	CASSDGQGRTDTQYF
TRBV19	TRBJ2-2	.	TRBD1	15	TGTGCCAGTAGGACCGGGACAGGGAGCACCGGGGAGCTGTTTTTT	CASRTGTGSTGELFF
TRBV5-8	TRBJ1-4	.	.	12	TGTGCCAGCAGCTTGGGCGGAGGGAAACTGTTTTTT	CASSLGGGKLFF
TRBV9	TRBJ1-1	.	.	14	TGTGCCAGCAGCGTAGGTGAACAGTTGACTGAAGCTTTCTTT	CASSVGEQLTEAFF
TRBV6-5	TRBJ2-7	.	TRBD1	14	TGTGCCAGCAGTTACGTCGGACAGGGGTACGAGCAGTACTTC	CASSYVGQGYEQYF
TRBV29-1	TRBJ2-5	few	TRBD2	15	TGCAGCGTTGGGCTAGCGGGAGGGCCGCAGGAGACCCAGTACTTC	CSVGLAGGPQETQYF
TRBV7-2	TRBJ1-1	once	.	14	TGTGCCAGCAGGCTCAAGGTGGAGAACACTGAGGCTTTCTTT	CASRLKVENTEAFF